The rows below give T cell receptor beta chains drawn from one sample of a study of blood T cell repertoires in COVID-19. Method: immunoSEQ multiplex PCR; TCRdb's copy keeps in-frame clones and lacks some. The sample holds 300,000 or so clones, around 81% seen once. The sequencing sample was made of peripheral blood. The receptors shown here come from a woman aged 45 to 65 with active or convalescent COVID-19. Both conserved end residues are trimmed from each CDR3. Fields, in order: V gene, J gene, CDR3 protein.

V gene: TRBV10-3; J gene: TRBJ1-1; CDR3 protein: AIRTGPNTEAF
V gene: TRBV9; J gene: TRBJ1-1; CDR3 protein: ASSKTGQDNTEAF
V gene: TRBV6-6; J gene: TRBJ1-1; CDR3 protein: ASSYGRGGTEAF
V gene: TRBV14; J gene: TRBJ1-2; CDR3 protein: ASSQDPDRDYGYT
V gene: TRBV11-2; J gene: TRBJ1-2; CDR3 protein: ASSLDFRGQGDGYT
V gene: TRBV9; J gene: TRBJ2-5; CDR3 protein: ASSVGRGGSLETQY
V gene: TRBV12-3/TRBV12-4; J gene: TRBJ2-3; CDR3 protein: ASSVDLADTQY
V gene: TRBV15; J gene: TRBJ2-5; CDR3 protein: ATSRESPTTGRIQTQY
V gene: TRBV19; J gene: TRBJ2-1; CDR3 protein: ASSPDRGIDEQF
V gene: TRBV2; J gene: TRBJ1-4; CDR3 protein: ASSSEAVANEKLF
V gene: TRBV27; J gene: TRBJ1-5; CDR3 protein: ASSSFGDSNQPQH
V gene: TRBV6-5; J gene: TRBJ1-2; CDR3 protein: ASSRGLEVTYGYT
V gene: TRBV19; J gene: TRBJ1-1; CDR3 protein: ASRTGFTMNTEAF
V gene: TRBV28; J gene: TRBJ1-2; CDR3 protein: ASSLRTGNGYT
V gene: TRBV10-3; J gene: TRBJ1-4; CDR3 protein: AISLSGTGDEKLF
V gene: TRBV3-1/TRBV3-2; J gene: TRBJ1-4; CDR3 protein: ASSLRDRANEKLF
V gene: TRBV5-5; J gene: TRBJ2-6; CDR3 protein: ASSLGGAGANVLT
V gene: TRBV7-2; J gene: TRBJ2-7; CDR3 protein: ASSFGGSRYEQY
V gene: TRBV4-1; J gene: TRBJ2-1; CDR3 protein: ASSHPSREYNEQF
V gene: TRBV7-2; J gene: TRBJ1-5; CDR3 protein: ASSPRAGDQPQH
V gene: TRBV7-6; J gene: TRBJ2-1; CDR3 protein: ASSLEGQGYNEQF
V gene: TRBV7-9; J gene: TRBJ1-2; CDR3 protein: ASSEQGSGYT
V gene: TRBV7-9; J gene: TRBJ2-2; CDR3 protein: ASSTGQGATGELF
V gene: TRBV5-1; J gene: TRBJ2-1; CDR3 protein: ASSLVATGRNEQF
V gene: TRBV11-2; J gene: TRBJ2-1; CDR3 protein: ASSLGRASGYNEQF
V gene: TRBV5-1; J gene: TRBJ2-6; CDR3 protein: ASSYGQGGHTGANVLT
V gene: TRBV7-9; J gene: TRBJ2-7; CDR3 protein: ASSLAQGMNEQY
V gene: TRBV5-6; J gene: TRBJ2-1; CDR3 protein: ASSHLLAGRKDEQF
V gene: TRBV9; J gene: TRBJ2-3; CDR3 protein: ASSVVGGRAADTQY
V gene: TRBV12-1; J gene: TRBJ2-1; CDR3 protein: ASSPGLTSYNEQF
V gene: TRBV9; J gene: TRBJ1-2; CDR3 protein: ASTRTGGGSDYGYT
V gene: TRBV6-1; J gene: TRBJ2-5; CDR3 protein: ASSVSLALPQETQY
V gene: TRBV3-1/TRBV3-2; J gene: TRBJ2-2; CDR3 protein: ASSQRGAGGFIGELF
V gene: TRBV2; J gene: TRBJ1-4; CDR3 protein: ASRISRDRAVGHEKLF
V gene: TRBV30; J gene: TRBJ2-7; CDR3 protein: AWSPAREQY
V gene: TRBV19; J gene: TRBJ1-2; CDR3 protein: ASSITGLFNYGYT
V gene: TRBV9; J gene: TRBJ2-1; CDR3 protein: ASSASSYNEQF
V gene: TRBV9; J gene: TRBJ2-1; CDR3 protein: ASSVGGGSGSREQF
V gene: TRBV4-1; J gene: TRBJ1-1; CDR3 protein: ASSPGQGYMNTEAF
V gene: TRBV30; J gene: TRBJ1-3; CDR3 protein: AWSVGGPQGNTIY
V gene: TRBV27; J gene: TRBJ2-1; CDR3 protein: ASSPLGRERNNEQF
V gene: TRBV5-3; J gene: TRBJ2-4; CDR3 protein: ARSLRVAGGNLAKNIQY
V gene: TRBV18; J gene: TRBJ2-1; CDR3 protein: ASSPSSGSSYNEQF
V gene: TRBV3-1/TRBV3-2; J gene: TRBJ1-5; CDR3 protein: ASSLTGYQPQH
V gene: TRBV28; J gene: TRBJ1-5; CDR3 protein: ASSRGTALNQPQH
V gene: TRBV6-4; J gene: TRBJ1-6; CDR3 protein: ASSPGVNNSPLH
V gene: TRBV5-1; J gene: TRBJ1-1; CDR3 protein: ASTPQGLNTEAF
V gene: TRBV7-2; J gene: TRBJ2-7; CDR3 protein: ASSFRSGGGFIYEQY
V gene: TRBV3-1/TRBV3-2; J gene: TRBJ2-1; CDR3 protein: ASSQDRGSSYNEQF